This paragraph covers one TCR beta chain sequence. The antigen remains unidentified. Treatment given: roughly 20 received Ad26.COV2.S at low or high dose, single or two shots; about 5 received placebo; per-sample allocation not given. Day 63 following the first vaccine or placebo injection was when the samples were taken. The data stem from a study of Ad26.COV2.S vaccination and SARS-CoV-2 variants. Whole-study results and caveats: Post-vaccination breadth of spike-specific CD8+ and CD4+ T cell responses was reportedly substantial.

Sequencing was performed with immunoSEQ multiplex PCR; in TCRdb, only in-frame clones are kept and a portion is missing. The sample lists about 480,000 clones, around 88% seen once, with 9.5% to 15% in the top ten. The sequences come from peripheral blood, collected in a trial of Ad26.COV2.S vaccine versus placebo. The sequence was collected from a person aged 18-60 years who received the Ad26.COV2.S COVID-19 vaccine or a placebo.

This chain's CDR3 is CASSALLSSGANVLTF. DNA of the CDR3: TGTGCCAGCAGCGCTCTACTGAGCTCTGGGGCCAACGTCCTGACTTTC. V usage is TRBV7-2 and J usage is TRBJ2-6; no definite D call. Germline CDR1 SGHTA, CDR2 FQGNSA. The CDR3 totals 16 residues. V shed 5 bases and J shed 0 bases, with 11 bases lying between them. Variable domain in full (rest from reference TRBV7-2 and TRBJ2-6): GAGVSQSPSNKVTEKGKDVELRCDPISGHTALYWYRQSLGQGLEFLIYFQGNSAPDKSGLPSDRFSAERTGGSVSTLTIQRTQQEDSAVYLCASSALLSSGANVLTFGAGSRLTVL.